This entry concerns a single TCR beta chain. Its specificity is not known. Through a sample-barcoded 5' primer and a J-beta primer mix, a second PCR was run for roughly 6 to 11 cycles. From the 5' RACE reads, TCRdb called clonotypes with MiXCR, one entry per CDR3 protein. The sample holds about 1,600,000 distinct CDR3 sequences, 40% to 50% seen once. The data belong to a study of blood T cells in healthy people across ages. Study-level findings and limits: Naive CD4+ cells and diversity were both higher in long-lived donors than in aged donors.

Trimming cost V 0 bases and J 10 bases; bases outside gene matches: 11. CDR3 length: 17 amino acids. Germline assignment: CDR1 SGHRS and CDR2 YFSETQ. This TCR derives from a woman younger than 30 in good health. V is TRBV5-1 and J is TRBJ2-1, with TRBD2 identical over 12 bases. The sample consisted of blood. CDR3 protein: CASSLGTLAGGPGEQFF. CDR3 bases: TGCGCCAGCAGCTTGGGTACCCTAGCGGGAGGGCCCGGGGAGCAGTTCTTC.